The following is a T cell receptor beta chain sequence with its context. Its specificity is unknown. V lost 2 bases, J lost 7 bases, and 21 bases lay in between. Germline V CDR1 and CDR2: SGHTA, FQGNSA. This CDR3 comprises 16 residues. Sequencing was performed with immunoSEQ multiplex PCR; in TCRdb, only in-frame clones are kept and a portion is missing. The sample shows about 39,000 clones, over 80% of them seen only once. The record originates from a study of PD-1 blockade in mismatch repair-deficient tumors. Findings of the study overall: Tumor-resident clones, often undetectable pretreatment in blood, expanded then contracted after pembrolizumab.

The TCR sequence derives from an adult with mismatch repair-deficient cancer. Source: PBMCs, taken less than 40 weeks after starting pembrolizumab. The J gene is TRBJ2-7, the V gene TRBV7-2; D call uncertain. The CDR3 coding sequence is TGTGCCAGCAGCTTACGAGCGCAAGGTCCACTATATGAGCAGTACTTC. As protein: CASSLRAQGPLYEQYF.